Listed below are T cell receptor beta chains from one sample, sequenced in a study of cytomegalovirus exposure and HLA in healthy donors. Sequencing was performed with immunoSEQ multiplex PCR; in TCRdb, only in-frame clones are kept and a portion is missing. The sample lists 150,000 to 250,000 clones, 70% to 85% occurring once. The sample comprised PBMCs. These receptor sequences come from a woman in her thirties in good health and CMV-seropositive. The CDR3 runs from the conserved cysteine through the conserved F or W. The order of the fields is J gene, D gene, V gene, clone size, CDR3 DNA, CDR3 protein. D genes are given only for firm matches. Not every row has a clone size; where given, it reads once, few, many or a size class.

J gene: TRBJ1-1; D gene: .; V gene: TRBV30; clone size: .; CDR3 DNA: TGTGCCTGGAAACAGCCGGCTGAAGCTTTCTTT; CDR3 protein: CAWKQPAEAFF
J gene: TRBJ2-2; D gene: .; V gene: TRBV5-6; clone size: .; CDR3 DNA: TGTGCCAGCAGCCGCCAGGTAGTAAACACCGGGGAGCTGTTTTTT; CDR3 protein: CASSRQVVNTGELFF
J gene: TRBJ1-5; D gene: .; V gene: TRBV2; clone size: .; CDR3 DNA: TGTGCCAGCATAGCGGATAGCAATCAGCCCCAGCATTTT; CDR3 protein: CASIADSNQPQHF
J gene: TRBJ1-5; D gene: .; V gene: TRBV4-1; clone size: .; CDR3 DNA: TGCGCCAGCAGTCAAGCGACAAGGCAGCCCCAGCATTTT; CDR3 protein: CASSQATRQPQHF
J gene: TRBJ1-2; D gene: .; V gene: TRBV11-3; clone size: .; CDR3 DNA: TGTGCCAGCAGCGCGAGCTCTTTATATGGCTACACCTTC; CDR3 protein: CASSASSLYGYTF
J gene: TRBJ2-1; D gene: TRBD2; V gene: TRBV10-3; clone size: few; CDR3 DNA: TGTGCCATCAGTGCCAGCGGGAGTGGTAATGAGCAGTTCTTC; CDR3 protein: CAISASGSGNEQFF
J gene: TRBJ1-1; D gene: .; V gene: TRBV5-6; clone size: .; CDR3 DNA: TGTGCCAGCAGCTTGGTCACACTATTGAACACTGAAGCTTTCTTT; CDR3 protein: CASSLVTLLNTEAFF
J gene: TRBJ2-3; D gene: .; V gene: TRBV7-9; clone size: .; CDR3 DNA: TGTGCCAGCAGCTTAGGGCAGGGGCGTAGCACAGATACGCAGTATTTT; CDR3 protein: CASSLGQGRSTDTQYF
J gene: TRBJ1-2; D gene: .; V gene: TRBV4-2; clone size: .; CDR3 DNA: TGTGCCAGCAGCCAAGCCCCATTGGGGGGGAGTAACTATGGCTACACCTTC; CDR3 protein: CASSQAPLGGSNYGYTF
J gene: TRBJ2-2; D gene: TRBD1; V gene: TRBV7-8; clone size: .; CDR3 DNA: TGTGCCAGCAGCTTAGCGGTGGACAGGGGTTACACCGGGGAGCTGTTTTTT; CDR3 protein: CASSLAVDRGYTGELFF
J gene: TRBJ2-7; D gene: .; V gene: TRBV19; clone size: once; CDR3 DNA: TGTGCCAGTAGTTTCGACAGCTCCTACGAGCAGTACTTC; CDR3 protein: CASSFDSSYEQYF
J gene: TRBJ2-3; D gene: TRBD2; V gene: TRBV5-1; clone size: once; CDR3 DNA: TGCGCCAGCAGCTTTTTGGGCGGGAGATCTGGTGCAGATACGCAGTATTTT; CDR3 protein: CASSFLGGRSGADTQYF
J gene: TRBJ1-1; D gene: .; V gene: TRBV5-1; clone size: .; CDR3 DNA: TGCGCCAGCTCCCGAGGGGGGGCGAACACTGAAGCTTTCTTT; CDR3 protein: CASSRGGANTEAFF
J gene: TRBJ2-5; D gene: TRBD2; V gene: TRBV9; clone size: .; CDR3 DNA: TGTGCCAGCAGCCCCCACGCGGGAGGGGAAGAGACCCAGTACTTC; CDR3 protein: CASSPHAGGEETQYF
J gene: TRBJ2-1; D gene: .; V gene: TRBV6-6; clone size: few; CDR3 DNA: TGTGCCAGCAGTCGGGATCAAAATGAGCAGTTCTTC; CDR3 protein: CASSRDQNEQFF
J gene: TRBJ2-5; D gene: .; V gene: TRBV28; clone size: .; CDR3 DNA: TGTGCCAGCAGTTTTTCCTCAGGGGACAAGACCCAGTACTTC; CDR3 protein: CASSFSSGDKTQYF
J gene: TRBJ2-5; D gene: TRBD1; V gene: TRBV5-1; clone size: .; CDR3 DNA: TGCGCCAGCAGCTTCCCCAGGGACAGACTGAGGGAGACCCAGTACTTC; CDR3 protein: CASSFPRDRLRETQYF
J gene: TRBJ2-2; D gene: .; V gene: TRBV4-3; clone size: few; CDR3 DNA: TGCGCCAGCAGCCTCCGACAGGAGACCGGGGAGCTGTTTTTT; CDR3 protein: CASSLRQETGELFF
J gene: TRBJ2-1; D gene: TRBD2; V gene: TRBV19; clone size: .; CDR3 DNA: TGTGCCAGTAGTGAACAGCGGGGGGATACAGGTGAGCAGTTCTTC; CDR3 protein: CASSEQRGDTGEQFF
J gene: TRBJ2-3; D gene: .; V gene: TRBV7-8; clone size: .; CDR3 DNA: TGTGCCAGCAGCTGGGGGCGGGCAGATACGCAGTATTTT; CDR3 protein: CASSWGRADTQYF
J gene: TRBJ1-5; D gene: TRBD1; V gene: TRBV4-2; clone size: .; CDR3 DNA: TGTGCCAGCAGCCAAGATCAGGGACAGAGGAATCAGCCCCAGCATTTT; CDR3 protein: CASSQDQGQRNQPQHF
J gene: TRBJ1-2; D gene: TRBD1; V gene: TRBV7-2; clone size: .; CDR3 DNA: TGTGCCAGCAGCCCGAGCGAGGGGGCATACTATGGCTACACCTTC; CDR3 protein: CASSPSEGAYYGYTF
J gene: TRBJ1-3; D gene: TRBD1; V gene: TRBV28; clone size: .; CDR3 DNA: TGTGCCAGCAGCCGGACAGGGTATGGAAACACCATATATTTT; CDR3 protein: CASSRTGYGNTIYF
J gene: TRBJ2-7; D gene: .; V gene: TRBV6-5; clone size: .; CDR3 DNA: TGTGCCAGCAGGTCAGGGGATTTCTCAAAATACGAGCAGTACTTC; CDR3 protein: CASRSGDFSKYEQYF
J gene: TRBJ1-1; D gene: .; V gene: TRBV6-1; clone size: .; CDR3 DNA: TGTGCCAGCAGTGAACTCGAGGGAGGGACTGAAGCTTTCTTT; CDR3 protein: CASSELEGGTEAFF
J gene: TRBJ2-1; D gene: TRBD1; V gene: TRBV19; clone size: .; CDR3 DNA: TGTGCCACAGGGACAGGCGCTTACAATGAGCAGTTCTTC; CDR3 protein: CATGTGAYNEQFF
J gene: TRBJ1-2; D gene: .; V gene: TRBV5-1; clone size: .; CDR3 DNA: TGCGCCAGCGGCACAGGAGGGGACTATGGCTACACCTTC; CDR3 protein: CASGTGGDYGYTF
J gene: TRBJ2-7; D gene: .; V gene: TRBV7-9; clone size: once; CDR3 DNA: TGTGCCAGCAGCCCCTATCGAAGCTACGAGCAGTACTTC; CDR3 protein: CASSPYRSYEQYF
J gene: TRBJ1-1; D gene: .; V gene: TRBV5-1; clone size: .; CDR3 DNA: TGCGCCAGCAGCTTGGTTGGAGGAGGGGGGGTGAACACTGAAGCTTTCTTT; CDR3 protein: CASSLVGGGGVNTEAFF
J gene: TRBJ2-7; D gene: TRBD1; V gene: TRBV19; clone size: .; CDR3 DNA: TGTGCCAGTAGTATCGGACAGGGGGTTGGCTACGAGCAGTACTTC; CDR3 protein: CASSIGQGVGYEQYF
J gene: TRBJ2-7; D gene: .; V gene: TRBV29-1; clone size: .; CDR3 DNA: TGCAGCGTCTCTGCTGGAGCTACCTACGAGCAGTACTTC; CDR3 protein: CSVSAGATYEQYF
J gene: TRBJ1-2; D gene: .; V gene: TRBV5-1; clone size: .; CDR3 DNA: TGCGCCAGCAGCTTGAAGGGCCGGGAGATGGGCTACACCTTC; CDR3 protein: CASSLKGREMGYTF
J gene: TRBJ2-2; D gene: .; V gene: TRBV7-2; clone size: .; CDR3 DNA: TGTGCCAGCAGCCCCCGGACCGGGGAGCTGTTTTTT; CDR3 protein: CASSPRTGELFF
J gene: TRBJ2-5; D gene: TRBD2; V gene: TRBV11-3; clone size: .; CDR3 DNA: TGTGCCAGCAGCTTACTTTTTAGCGGGATGCGGCAAGAGACCCAGTACTTC; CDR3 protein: CASSLLFSGMRQETQYF
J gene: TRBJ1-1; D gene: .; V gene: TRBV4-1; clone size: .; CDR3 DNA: TGCGCCAGCAGCCAGAGGGGGGGCGGGTTGGTTACTGAAGCTTTCTTT; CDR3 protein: CASSQRGGGLVTEAFF
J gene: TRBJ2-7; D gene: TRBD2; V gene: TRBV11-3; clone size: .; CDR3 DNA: TGTGCCAGCAGCTTAACTACTAGCGGGAATGAAAACGAGCAGTACTTC; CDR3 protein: CASSLTTSGNENEQYF